The 24 T cell receptor beta chains in this list originate from one sample, sequenced in a study of tissue T cells after allogeneic stem cell transplantation. Profiling relied on immunoSEQ multiplex PCR, and the TCRdb table lists in-frame clones only, not all of them. The sample lists thousands of clones, roughly two fifths occurring once. Indicated time point: mouse harvest day 7 after allogeneic transplant. Mouse grafts combined 10^7 T-cell-depleted bone marrow cells with 10^6 splenic CD5+ T cells. The source material was skin. All receptors derive from a female BALB/c mouse given C57BL/6 T cells with graft-versus-host disease after an allogeneic hematopoietic cell transplant.

Concerning this clone itself: Gene names and germline refer to mouse. The read is 1 residue too short to cover the CDR3 end, so that end is filled in from the germline J gene. V is TRBV5 and J is TRBJ2-1, with 9 bases matching TRBD1. The V gene end was trimmed by 4 bases and the J gene end by 4 bases; junction bases not matched to a gene: 5. The germline V gene encodes CDR1 LGHNA and CDR2 YNLKQL (reference sequence). The CDR3 is made up of 15 amino acids. The CDR3 sequence is CASSLRQGGYAEQFF. The CDR3 bases that were read are TGTGCCAGCAGCCTTCGACAGGGGGGGTATGCTGAGCAGTTC.

This clone was observed a few times. Genes and germline come from the mouse. With the read ending 1 residue before the CDR3 end, the germline J gene is used to fill in that end. The genes are TRBV26 and TRBJ1-3; D may be TRBD1 (6 bases). V dropped 4 bases and J dropped 3 bases, with 10 bases sitting between them. The germline V gene has CDR1 KGHPV and CDR2 FQNQEV (reference sequence). The CDR3 length is 14 residues. The CDR3 spells CASSRTGIGNTLYF. CDR3 DNA, as far as it was read: TGTGCCAGCAGTCGAACAGGGATTGGAAATACGCTCTAT.

Details on this clone: The gene names here belong to mouse. Sequencing ends 1 residue short of the CDR3 end; the germline J gene provides the rest. The chain combines TRBV1 with TRBJ2-7, with 9 bases aligning to TRBD2. Looked up from germline, CDR1 is NSQYPW and CDR2 is LRSPGD (reference sequence). This CDR3 is built from 15 residues. The V and J ends lost 0 bases and 4 bases, in that order; junction bases with no gene match: 4. CDR3 loop: CTCSADGWGGYEQYF. Incomplete CDR3 DNA: TGCACCTGCAGTGCAGATGGCTGGGGGGGGTATGAACAGTAC.

By sample fraction, this clone is medium-sized (0.01 to 0.1%). All gene names here are mouse names. The missing CDR3 end, 1 residue past where the read stops, is filled in from the germline J gene. V and J are TRBV3 and TRBJ2-7; D is ambiguous. The germline CDR1 and CDR2 sequences are SNHLY and FYNGKV (reference sequence). The V gene lost 1 base and the J gene lost 2 bases, with 3 bases spanning the gap. The CDR3 totals 12 residues. CDR3 DNA (partial): TGTGCCAGCAGCTTAGGCACCTATGAACAGTAC. This gives the protein CASSLGTYEQY. The full CDR3 protein reads CASSLGTYEQYF. The variable domain in full, with the rest retrieved from reference TRBV3 and TRBJ2-7, is GPKVLQIPSHQIIDMGQMVTLNCDPVSNHLYFYWYKQILGQQMEFLVNFYNGKVMEKSKLFKDQFSVERPDGSYFTLKIQPTALEDSAVYFCASSLGTYEQYFGPGTRLTVL.

Details on this clone: Genes and germline come from the mouse. Read sequence stops 1 residue before the CDR3 end, and the germline J gene provides the missing end. The chain couples TRBV19 to TRBJ1-1; perhaps TRBD1 as D (5 bases). The CDR3 is 12 residues long. Germline loops: CDR1 FNHDT, CDR2 SITEND (reference sequence). The V and J ends lost 0 bases and 5 bases respectively, with 5 bases between them. CDR3 DNA, as far as it was read: TGTGCCAGCAGTATAGGGGGGACAGAAGTCTTC. Residues: CASSIGGTEVF. The whole CDR3 reads CASSIGGTEVFF.

Worth noting for this clone: Gene labels here are mouse ones. The CDR3 end falls 1 residue outside the read, so it is completed with the germline J gene. The rearrangement uses TRBV13-1 and TRBJ2-5; 12 bases agree with TRBD2. This CDR3 comprises 17 residues. Germline V CDR1 and CDR2: NSHNY, SYGAGN. The trim removed 3 bases at V and 0 bases at J, leaving 5 bases unmatched. This chain's CDR3 is CASSADWGGFNQDTQYF. The part of the CDR3 DNA that was read is TGTGCCAGCAGTGCGGACTGGGGGGGGTTTAACCAAGACACCCAGTAC.

By share, this clone ranks as medium-sized. Mouse gene names apply. Read sequence stops 1 residue before the CDR3 end, and the germline J gene provides the missing end. The gene calls are TRBV26 and TRBJ1-3; perhaps TRBD1 as D (5 bases). Germline assignment: CDR1 KGHPV and CDR2 FQNQEV (reference sequence). The CDR3 is 14 residues long. Between the trimmed V and J ends, which lost 2 bases and 2 bases, there was a span of 7 bases. The sequenced CDR3 bases are TGTGCCAGCAGTCTGCCAGGGACTGGAAATACGCTCTAT. As protein: CASSLPGTGNTLY. The CDR3 in its entirety is CASSLPGTGNTLYF.

This clone appeared a few times. The gene names here belong to mouse. CDR3 bases read: TGTGCCAGCTCTCTCGACAGAAGGAGAGACACCCAGTAC. It specifies CASSLDRRRDTQY. The full CDR3 protein is CASSLDRRRDTQYF. The chain is built from TRBV12-2 and TRBJ2-5; D possibly corresponds to TRBD1 (5 bases). The read ends 1 residue early relative to the CDR3; the germline J gene fills the gap. The CDR3 runs 14 residues. Germline values: CDR1 SGHLS, CDR2 HYDKME. V dropped 0 bases and J dropped 5 bases, with 11 bases sitting between them. Supplemented by reference TRBV12-2 and TRBJ2-5, the full variable domain reads NSGVVQSPRYIIKGKGERSILKCIPISGHLSVAWYQQTQGQELKFFIQHYDKMERDKGNLPSRFSVQQFDDYHSEMNMSALELEDSAVYFCASSLDRRRDTQYFGPGTRLLVL.

Note on this clone: Gene labels here are mouse ones. Sequencing ends 1 residue short of the CDR3 end; the germline J gene provides the rest. The V call is TRBV15, the J call TRBJ1-1; 7 nucleotides line up with TRBD1. Germline-derived CDR1 and CDR2 are SGHND and FRSKSL. This CDR3 has 11 residues. Unmatched junction bases numbered 5, after V lost 5 bases and J lost 11 bases. This CDR3 reads CASSADRAVFF. CDR3 DNA (partial): TGTGCCAGCAGTGCTGACAGGGCGGTCTTC.

In the case of this clone: The gene symbols are mouse symbols. The read terminates 1 residue before the CDR3 end, so the remaining end is supplied by the germline J gene. The chain combines TRBV15 with TRBJ2-5; 12 nucleotides line up with TRBD2. V lost 6 bases to trimming and J lost 0 bases; unmatched junction nucleotides: 4. The CDR3 has 16 amino acids. Germline loops: CDR1 SGHND, CDR2 FRSKSL. The CDR3 DNA, read in part, is TGTGCCAGCAGACAGGACTGGGGGGGTAACCAAGACACCCAGTAC. Translated, it gives CASRQDWGGNQDTQY. In full, the CDR3 reads CASRQDWGGNQDTQYF.

This clone was recorded a few times. The germline and genes are mouse ones. The read halts 1 residue ahead of the CDR3 end, with the missing end drawn from the germline J gene. The chain is built from TRBV3 and TRBJ2-4; TRBD2 agrees at 12 bases. This CDR3 is 16 amino acids long. Germline V gene lookup returns CDR1 SNHLY and CDR2 FYNGKV (reference sequence). J lost 0 bases, V lost 5 bases, and 3 bases had no gene match. The CDR3 is CASSPDWGGSQNTLYF. CDR3 bases read: TGTGCCAGCAGCCCGGACTGGGGGGGTAGTCAAAACACCTTGTAC.

Details on this clone: Genes and germline are mouse. The CDR3 is cut off 1 residue early in the read; its end comes from the germline J gene. The chain has TRBV2 and TRBJ1-4; the match to TRBD1 covers 9 bases. The CDR3 is 16 amino acids. With 0 bases clipped from V and 3 bases from J, the junction kept 2 bases outside the gene matches. Per germline, CDR1 LGHNA and CDR2 YSYQKL. The CDR3 reads CASSQEGTGPNERLFF. The sequenced CDR3 bases are TGTGCCAGCAGCCAAGAGGGGACAGGGCCCAACGAAAGATTATTT.

Notes on this clone: The gene symbols are mouse symbols. The read ends 1 residue before the CDR3 terminus; that terminus is restored from the germline J gene. The chain employs TRBV15 and TRBJ2-1; D is possibly TRBD1 (5 bases). With 6 bases removed from V and 0 bases from J, the gap between germline ends came to 9 bases. The CDR3 has 14 residues. Germline CDR1 and CDR2: SGHND and FRSKSL. The CDR3: CASSLQGNYAEQFF. The sequenced CDR3 bases are TGTGCCAGCAGCCTTCAGGGTAACTATGCTGAGCAGTTC.

This clone was picked up a small number of times. Mouse names are used for the genes. The read gets to within 1 residue of the CDR3 end, and the germline J gene fills in the rest. The genes are TRBV26 and TRBJ1-3, with 9 bases lining up with TRBD1. The CDR3 has 14 amino acids. Germline CDR1 reads KGHPV; CDR2 reads FQNQEV (reference sequence). With V trimmed by 3 bases and J by 8 bases, 5 bases remained unmatched. The CDR3 DNA, read in part, is TGTGCCAGCAGTCTACCGGGACAGGGAGATACGCTCTAT. This gives the protein CASSLPGQGDTLY. The whole CDR3 protein is CASSLPGQGDTLYF.

This clone has only a few counts. Each gene name is a mouse one. The read gets to within 1 residue of the CDR3 end, and the germline J gene fills in the rest. The chain recombines TRBV23 with TRBJ2-3; TRBD1, the table's D call, lacks a check against the DNA. The CDR3 contains 15 residues. Looked up from germline, CDR1 is KGHTA and CDR2 is FQNQQP. CDR3 DNA (partial): TGCTCCAGCAGTCAAAGAACAGGGAGTGCAGAAACGCTGTAT. Translating gives CSSSQRTGSAETLY. The entire CDR3 reads CSSSQRTGSAETLYF. Supplemented by reference TRBV23 and TRBJ2-3, the full variable domain reads DAAVTQKPRYLIKMKGQEAEMKCIPEKGHTAVFWYQQKQSKELKFLIYFQNQQPLDQIDMVKERFSAVCPSSSLCSLGIRTCEAEDSALYLCSSSQRTGSAETLYFGSGTRLTVL.

This clone was picked up a small number of times. The listed genes are named as in mouse. The chain's CDR3 is CASSQAGQGTETLYF. Incomplete CDR3 DNA: TGTGCCAGCAGCCAAGCGGGACAGGGGACAGAAACGCTGTAT. The chain joins TRBV5 to TRBJ2-3, with 10 nucleotides matching TRBD1. The missing CDR3 end, 1 residue past where the read stops, is filled in from the germline J gene. The CDR3 runs to 15 residues. V shed 1 base and J 4 bases; nucleotides not matched to a gene: 2. Germline V CDR1 and CDR2: LGHNA, YNLKQL (reference sequence).

A remark on this clone: Mouse gene names apply. The read terminates 1 residue before the CDR3 end, so the remaining end is supplied by the germline J gene. V is TRBV20 and J is TRBJ2-5; a weak D match, TRBD1 (5 bases). Trimming removed 6 bases from V and 3 bases from J, with 7 bases in between. This CDR3 is built from 11 residues. The germline gives CDR1 GFQATS, CDR2 STVNSAI. The CDR3 spells CGARQQDTQYF. Incomplete CDR3 DNA: TGTGGTGCCAGACAGCAAGACACCCAGTAC.

A note on this clone: The gene symbols are mouse symbols. The read falls 1 residue short of the CDR3 end, and the missing part is taken from the germline J gene. The genes are TRBV1 and TRBJ2-7; 7 bases are shared with TRBD1. Germline lookup yields CDR1 NSQYPW and CDR2 LRSPGD (reference sequence). J was trimmed by 1 base and V by 8 bases; bases with no gene match: 2. This CDR3 region has 12 residues. CDR3 sequence reads: CTCGRGSYEQYF. CDR3 DNA (partial): TGCACCTGCGGCAGGGGGTCCTATGAACAGTAC. The full variable domain, rest sourced from reference TRBV1 and TRBJ2-7, is VTLLEQNPRWRLVPRGQAVNLRCILKNSQYPWMSWYQQDLQKQLQWLFTLRSPGDKEVKSLPGADYLATRVTDTELRLQVANMSQGRTLYCTCGRGSYEQYFGPGTRLTVL.

As to this clone: Any gene name here is a mouse gene name. The sequence runs out 1 residue before the end of the CDR3; the remainder is reconstructed from the germline J gene. The genes are TRBV13-2 and TRBJ1-5; 7 bases are shared with TRBD1. V lost 2 bases and J lost 6; bases outside the gene matches: 5. CDR3 length equals 14 residues. Per the germline V gene, CDR1 is NNHNN and CDR2 is SYGAGS (reference sequence). CDR3 amino acids: CASGDTRQGQAPLF. The part of the CDR3 DNA that was read is TGTGCCAGCGGTGACACGAGACAGGGCCAGGCTCCGCTT.

Details on this clone: The gene names given are mouse names. The CDR3 goes on 1 residue after the read ends, and that part is filled in from the germline J gene. This chain joins TRBV26 and TRBJ2-1; D not resolved. Looked up from germline, CDR1 is KGHPV and CDR2 is FQNQEV (reference sequence). The CDR3 covers 13 residues. The V and J ends lost 2 bases and 4 bases respectively, with 6 bases between them. CDR3 loop: CASSLRDYAEQFF. CDR3 DNA, as far as it was read: TGTGCCAGCAGTCTGAGGGATTATGCTGAGCAGTTC.

As concerns this clone: Any gene name here is a mouse gene name. The CDR3 goes on 1 residue after the read ends, and that part is filled in from the germline J gene. The chain joins TRBV3 to TRBJ1-1, with TRBD1 identical over 7 bases. CDR3 size: 12 residues. Trimming removed 5 bases from V and 7 bases from J; junction bases left unmatched: 4. The germline V gene encodes CDR1 SNHLY and CDR2 FYNGKV (reference sequence). The CDR3 bases that were read are TGTGCCAGCAGCCTGACAGGGAGAGAAGTCTTC. This translates into CASSLTGREVF. The whole CDR3 sequence is CASSLTGREVFF. Full variable domain (rest looked up from reference TRBV3 and TRBJ1-1): GPKVLQIPSHQIIDMGQMVTLNCDPVSNHLYFYWYKQILGQQMEFLVNFYNGKVMEKSKLFKDQFSVERPDGSYFTLKIQPTALEDSAVYFCASSLTGREVFFGKGTRLTVV.

The sample holds one count of this clone. Genes here carry mouse names. The read comes to an end 1 residue before the CDR3 does, leaving the germline J gene to fill in the end. This chain links TRBV26 with TRBJ2-4; the D is unclear. CDR3 size: 13 residues. Trimming left V 4 bases short and J 0 bases short, with 5 bases between. In germline, CDR1 is KGHPV, CDR2 FQNQEV (reference sequence). Incomplete CDR3 DNA: TGTGCCAGCAGTCAGGGAAGTCAAAACACCTTGTAC. Translation gives CASSQGSQNTLY. The full CDR3 is CASSQGSQNTLYF.

Regarding this clone: Genes and germline come from the mouse. The read stops 1 residue short of the end of the CDR3; the missing end is completed from the germline J gene. The chain carries TRBV24 and TRBJ2-1; unclear D gene. This CDR3 region has 13 residues. V dropped 5 bases and J dropped 1 base, with 6 bases sitting between them. From germline, CDR1 is KGHTA and CDR2 FRNEEI. The CDR3 DNA, read in part, is TGTGCCAGCAGTTCGGACAACTATGCTGAGCAGTTC. Amino acids: CASSSDNYAEQF. The full CDR3 protein is CASSSDNYAEQFF.

Only a few counts were recorded for this clone. The genes and germline here are from mouse. The read ends 1 residue early relative to the CDR3; the germline J gene fills the gap. The gene calls are TRBV13-2 and TRBJ2-4; D is perhaps TRBD2 (6 bases). CDR3 length: 13 amino acids. Between the trimmed V and J ends, which lost 3 bases and 6 bases, there was a span of 11 bases. Germline V gene lookup returns CDR1 NNHNN and CDR2 SYGAGS (reference sequence). CDR3 bases read: TGTGCCAGCGGTGCCGGGACTCTTAACACCTTGTAC. This codes for CASGAGTLNTLY. The entire CDR3 reads CASGAGTLNTLYF.